The rows below give T cell receptor beta chains drawn from one sample of a study of blood T cell repertoires in COVID-19. The data were produced by immunoSEQ multiplex PCR, yet TCRdb's version contains in-frame clones alone and is incomplete. The table shows tens of thousands of clones, with 90% to 95% occurring only once. Sequenced input: peripheral blood. The source is a human donor with active COVID-19. The donor label of this sample is uncertain. Each CDR3 is given with its conserved first and last residue. The D gene is left open where the match is weak. Clone size is not always given. Where it is, it says once, few, many or a class for expanded clones.

cdr3_nt cdr3_aa cdr3_length j_call d_call clone_size v_call
TGTGCCAGCAGTGACGACAGGGACCATGGCTACACCTTC CASSDDRDHGYTF 13 TRBJ1-2 TRBD1 - TRBV6-2/TRBV6-3
TGTGCCAGCAGGGAACAGATTCGCACTGAAGCTTTCTTT CASREQIRTEAFF 13 TRBJ1-1 - - TRBV12-3/TRBV12-4
TGTGCCAGCACCGGGACAGAAAACATTCAGTACTTC CASTGTENIQYF 12 TRBJ2-4 TRBD1 - TRBV5-4
TGTGCCATCAGTGGGGCAGGGCTGCACGAGCAGTACTTC CAISGAGLHEQYF 13 TRBJ2-7 - - TRBV10-3
TGTGCCAGCAGCCCGCTTGGGCGTCGGGAGACTCAGTACTTC CASSPLGRRETQYF 14 TRBJ2-5 - - TRBV3-1/TRBV3-2
TGTGCCACCTCGCGGGGCTCCGGGGAGCTGTTTTTT CATSRGSGELFF 12 TRBJ2-2 - - TRBV7-6
TGTGCCAGCAGTGATCCCCAGGGGGCCTATGGCTACACCTTC CASSDPQGAYGYTF 14 TRBJ1-2 TRBD1 - TRBV25-1
TGTGCCAGCAGCCAAGTCCAATCGGGGAGAAGTAGCGGGAGGGCCTCCGGTGAGCAGTTCTTC CASSQVQSGRSSGRASGEQFF 21 TRBJ2-1 TRBD2 - TRBV3-1/TRBV3-2
TGTGCCAGCAGCCCCCCGTTGGGGCTTAATGAGCAGTTCTTC CASSPPLGLNEQFF 14 TRBJ2-1 - - TRBV28
TGTGCCAGCAGCTCTTTTTCTGCCTACGAGCAGTACTTC CASSSFSAYEQYF 13 TRBJ2-7 - - TRBV7-9
TGCGCCAGCAGTGAGTCGGGACAGGGTGAAGCTTTCTTT CASSESGQGEAFF 13 TRBJ1-1 TRBD1 - TRBV10-1
TGTGCCAGTAGTCCCGACAGCTCCTACAATGAGCAGTTCTTC CASSPDSSYNEQFF 14 TRBJ2-1 - - TRBV19
TGTGCCAGCAGTGAGGGAGGGGCCTACAATGAGCAGTTCTTC CASSEGGAYNEQFF 14 TRBJ2-1 TRBD2 - TRBV2
TGTGCCAGCAGCCAAGGGCCGGGGAATGAGCAGTTCTTC CASSQGPGNEQFF 13 TRBJ2-1 - - TRBV3-1/TRBV3-2
TGTGCGACAGGCCCTTCTATCACTGAAGCTTTCTTT CATGPSITEAFF 12 TRBJ1-1 - - TRBV27
TGTGCCAGCAGTGAAAGTAGGAGCTCCTACAATGAGCAGTTCTTC CASSESRSSYNEQFF 15 TRBJ2-1 - - TRBV6-1
TGTGCCAGCTCAACCGGGGGGGCCGGCGATACGCAGTATTTT CASSTGGAGDTQYF 14 TRBJ2-3 TRBD2 - TRBV18
TGTGCCAGCAGCGACGACAGGGGCCCAGCCAGGACCCAGTACTTC CASSDDRGPARTQYF 15 TRBJ2-5 TRBD1 - TRBV7-9
TGTGCCAGCAGCTTGCGGACTATAGCCAAAAACATTCAGTACTTC CASSLRTIAKNIQYF 15 TRBJ2-4 - - TRBV11-3
TGTGCCAGCAGTTCCTACGTATTGAGTGGCTACACCTTC CASSSYVLSGYTF 13 TRBJ1-2 - - TRBV6-2/TRBV6-3
TGTGCCAGCAGCTTAGTGACAGGTCGGTACGAGCAGTACTTC CASSLVTGRYEQYF 14 TRBJ2-7 - - TRBV11-3
TGTGCCAGCAGCTTGGAGGGACAGCAAAATCAGCCCCAGCATTTT CASSLEGQQNQPQHF 15 TRBJ1-5 TRBD1 - TRBV5-4
TGCGCCAGCAGCTTGGAGCTAGCGGGTTACAATGAGCAGTTCTTC CASSLELAGYNEQFF 15 TRBJ2-1 TRBD2 - TRBV5-1
TGTGCCAGCAAAAGGTCCGGGGGAGATACGCAGTATTTT CASKRSGGDTQYF 13 TRBJ2-3 - - TRBV27
TGTGCCAGCGGGACTGCCACAGATACGCAGTATTTT CASGTATDTQYF 12 TRBJ2-3 - - TRBV25-1
TGTGCCTGGAGTCGGGGGGATACCTACGAGCAGTACTTC CAWSRGDTYEQYF 13 TRBJ2-7 TRBD2 - TRBV30
TGCGCCAGCAGCCTCGGGACTAGCGGGGGTACTGGGGAGCTGTTTTTT CASSLGTSGGTGELFF 16 TRBJ2-2 TRBD2 - TRBV5-1
TGTGCCAGCAGTAGCTCTCTAGGGGCGTACACTGAAGCTTTCTTT CASSSSLGAYTEAFF 15 TRBJ1-1 - - TRBV5-8
TGCGCCAGCAGCTCATTAGCGGGGGTGACAGATACGCAGTATTTT CASSSLAGVTDTQYF 15 TRBJ2-3 TRBD2 - TRBV5-1
TGTGCCAGTAGTGTACGGGAGGGAAGGCCAAATTCACCCCTCCACTTT CASSVREGRPNSPLHF 16 TRBJ1-6 - - TRBV19
TGTGCCAGCAGCCACCGAGCGGCAGATACGCAGTATTTT CASSHRAADTQYF 13 TRBJ2-3 - once TRBV3-1/TRBV3-2
TGTGCCAGCAGCTTAGGAGGGAACGAGCAGTACTTC CASSLGGNEQYF 12 TRBJ2-7 - - TRBV11-2
TGTGCCAGCAGCCACGACGGGGGACAGGGACCAGATACGCAGTATTTT CASSHDGGQGPDTQYF 16 TRBJ2-3 TRBD1 - TRBV27
TGCGCCAGCAGCCCAGGGGGGACTAGCGCCAGAGGGGAGCTGTTTTTT CASSPGGTSARGELFF 16 TRBJ2-2 TRBD2 - TRBV5-1
TGCGCCAGCAGCTTGGTCGCCTCTAACTACCGCGGGAAAGGCACAGATACGCAGTATTTT CASSLVASNYRGKGTDTQYF 20 TRBJ2-3 - - TRBV5-1
TGTGCCAGCAGCCACCCGCCCGGGACTAGCGGGCTGAAGGGAAATGAGCAGTTCTTC CASSHPPGTSGLKGNEQFF 19 TRBJ2-1 TRBD2 - TRBV3-1/TRBV3-2
TGTGCCAGCAGTCCCAGATCCATGGGGCAGGTGTCCGCCTACAATGAGCAGTTCTTC CASSPRSMGQVSAYNEQFF 19 TRBJ2-1 - - TRBV6-6
TGTGCCAGCAGCTTAGAAGGGACAGTGGCTGAAGCTTTCTTT CASSLEGTVAEAFF 14 TRBJ1-1 TRBD1 - TRBV7-2
TGCGCCAGCAGTCCGGGACAGGGTTCGGGTGGCTACACCTTC CASSPGQGSGGYTF 14 TRBJ1-2 TRBD1 - TRBV5-1
TGCGCCAGCAGCCGCACAGGGGCAGTGGATGAAAAACTGTTTTTT CASSRTGAVDEKLFF 15 TRBJ1-4 TRBD1 - TRBV4-1
TGTGCCACCAGTGAGGCTGGACAGACTGATAACTATGGCTACACCTTC CATSEAGQTDNYGYTF 16 TRBJ1-2 - few TRBV24-1
TGTGCCACCAGGTCGACAGGGGCAACTGGAAACACCATATATTTT CATRSTGATGNTIYF 15 TRBJ1-3 TRBD1 - TRBV28
TGTGCCAGCAGCCGGGACAGGGGGCCTAGGAGGGCCCTCAATGAGCAGTTCTTC CASSRDRGPRRALNEQFF 18 TRBJ2-1 TRBD1 - TRBV7-9
TGCGCCAGCAGCGGTCGAATTGGACATAACACCGGGGAGCTGTTTTTT CASSGRIGHNTGELFF 16 TRBJ2-2 - - TRBV5-1
TGTGCCAGCAGCCTCGGACAGGGGGGGAAGACCCAGTACTTC CASSLGQGGKTQYF 14 TRBJ2-5 TRBD1 - TRBV3-1/TRBV3-2
TGTGCCAGCCAGAAGACAGAAAGACATGGGGATGAGCAGTTCTTC CASQKTERHGDEQFF 15 TRBJ2-1 - - TRBV6-4
TGTGCCAGCAGGAGCACAGATACGCAGTATTTT CASRSTDTQYF 11 TRBJ2-3 - - TRBV19
TGTGCCACCAGTGTCCCACCTAGCGGGACCACCTACGAGCAGTACTTC CATSVPPSGTTYEQYF 16 TRBJ2-7 TRBD2 - TRBV24-1